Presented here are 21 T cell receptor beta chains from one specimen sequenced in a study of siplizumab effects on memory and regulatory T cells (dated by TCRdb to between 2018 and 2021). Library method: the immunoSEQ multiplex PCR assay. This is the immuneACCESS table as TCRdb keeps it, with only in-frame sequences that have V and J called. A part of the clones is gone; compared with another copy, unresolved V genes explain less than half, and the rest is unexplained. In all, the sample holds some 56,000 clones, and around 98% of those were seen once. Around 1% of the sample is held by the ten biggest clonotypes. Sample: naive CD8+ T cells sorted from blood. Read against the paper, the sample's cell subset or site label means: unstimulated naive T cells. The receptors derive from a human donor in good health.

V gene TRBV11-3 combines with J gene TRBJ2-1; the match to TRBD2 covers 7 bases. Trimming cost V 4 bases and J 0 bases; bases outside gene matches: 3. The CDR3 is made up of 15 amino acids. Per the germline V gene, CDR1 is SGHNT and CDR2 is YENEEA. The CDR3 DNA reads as TGTGCCAGCAGCTGGGGCGGGAGCTCCTACAATGAGCAGTTCTTC. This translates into CASSWGGSSYNEQFF. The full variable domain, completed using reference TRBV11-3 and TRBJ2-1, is EAGVVQSPRYKIIEKKQPVAFWCNPISGHNTLYWYLQNLGQGPELLIRYENEEAVDDSQLPKDRFSAERLKGVDSTLKIQPAELGDSAVYLCASSWGGSSYNEQFFGPGTRLTVL.

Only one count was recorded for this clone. CDR3 residues: CASSDGTGGDEKLFF. Written as DNA, the CDR3 is TGTGCCAGCAGTGATGGGACAGGGGGGGATGAAAAACTGTTTTTT. V and J are TRBV2 and TRBJ1-4; 11 bases line up with TRBD1. The trim removed 3 bases at V and 6 bases at J, leaving 3 bases unmatched. CDR3 length equals 15 residues. Germline CDR1 reads SNHLY; CDR2 reads FYNNEI. Based on the CDR3 plus reference TRBV2 and TRBJ1-4, the full variable domain is EPEVTQTPSHQVTQMGQEVILRCVPISNHLYFYWYRQILGQKVEFLVSFYNNEISEKSEIFDDQFSVERPDGSNFTLKIRSTKLEDSAMYFCASSDGTGGDEKLFFGSGTQLSVL.

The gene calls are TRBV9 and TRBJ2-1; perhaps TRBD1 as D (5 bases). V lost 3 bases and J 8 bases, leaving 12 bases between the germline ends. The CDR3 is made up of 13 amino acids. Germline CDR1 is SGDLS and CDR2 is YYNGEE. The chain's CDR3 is CASSAPGHYEQFF. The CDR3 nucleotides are TGTGCCAGCAGCGCACCAGGACATTATGAGCAGTTCTTC.

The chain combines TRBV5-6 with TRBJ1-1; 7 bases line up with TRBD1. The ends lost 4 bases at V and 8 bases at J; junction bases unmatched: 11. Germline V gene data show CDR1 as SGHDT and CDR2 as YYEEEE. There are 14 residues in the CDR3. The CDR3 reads CASSPLGEGAEAFF. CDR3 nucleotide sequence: TGTGCCAGCAGCCCACTTGGGGAGGGGGCGGAAGCTTTCTTT.

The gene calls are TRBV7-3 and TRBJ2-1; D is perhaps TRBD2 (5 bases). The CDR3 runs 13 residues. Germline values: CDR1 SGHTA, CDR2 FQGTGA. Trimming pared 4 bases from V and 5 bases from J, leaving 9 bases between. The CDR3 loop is CASSSGLDNEQFF. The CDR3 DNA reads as TGTGCCAGCAGCTCCGGACTTGACAATGAGCAGTTCTTC.

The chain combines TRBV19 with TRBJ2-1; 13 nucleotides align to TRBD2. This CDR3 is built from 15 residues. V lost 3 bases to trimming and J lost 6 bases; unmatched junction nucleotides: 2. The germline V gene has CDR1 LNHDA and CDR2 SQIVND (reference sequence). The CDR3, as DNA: TGTGCCAGTAGTATCACTAGCGGGAGGGCCAATGAGCAGTTCTTC. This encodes CASSITSGRANEQFF.

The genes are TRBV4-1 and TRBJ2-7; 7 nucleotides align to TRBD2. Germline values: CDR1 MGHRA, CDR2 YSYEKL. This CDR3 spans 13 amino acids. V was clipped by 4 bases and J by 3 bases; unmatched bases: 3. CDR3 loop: CASSPGGSYEQYF. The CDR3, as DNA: TGCGCCAGCAGCCCCGGCGGGAGCTACGAGCAGTACTTC.

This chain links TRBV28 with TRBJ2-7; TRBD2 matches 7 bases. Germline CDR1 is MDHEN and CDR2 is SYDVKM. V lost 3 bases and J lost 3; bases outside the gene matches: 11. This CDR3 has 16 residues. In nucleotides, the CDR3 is TGTGCCAGCAGTTTCGGGAGGCGGGGCAGAGACTACGAGCAGTACTTC. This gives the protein CASSFGRRGRDYEQYF.

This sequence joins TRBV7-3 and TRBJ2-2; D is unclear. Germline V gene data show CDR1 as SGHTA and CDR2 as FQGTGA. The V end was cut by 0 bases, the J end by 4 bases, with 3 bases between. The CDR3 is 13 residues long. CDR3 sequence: CASSLTGTGELFF. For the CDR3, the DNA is TGTGCCAGCAGCTTAACGGGCACCGGGGAGCTGTTTTTT.

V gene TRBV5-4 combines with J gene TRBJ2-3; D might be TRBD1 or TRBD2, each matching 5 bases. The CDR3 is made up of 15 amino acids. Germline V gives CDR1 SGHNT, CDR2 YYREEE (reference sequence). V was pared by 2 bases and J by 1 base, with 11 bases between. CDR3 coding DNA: TGTGCCAGCAGCTTACGAGGGACCGGCACAGATACGCAGTATTTT. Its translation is CASSLRGTGTDTQYF.

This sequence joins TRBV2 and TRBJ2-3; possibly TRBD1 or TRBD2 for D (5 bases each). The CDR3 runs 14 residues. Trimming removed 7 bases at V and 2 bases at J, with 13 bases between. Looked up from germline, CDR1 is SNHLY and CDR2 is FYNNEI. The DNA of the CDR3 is TGTGCCAGCAACACCGGGACGGCCACAGATACGCAGTATTTT. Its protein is CASNTGTATDTQYF.

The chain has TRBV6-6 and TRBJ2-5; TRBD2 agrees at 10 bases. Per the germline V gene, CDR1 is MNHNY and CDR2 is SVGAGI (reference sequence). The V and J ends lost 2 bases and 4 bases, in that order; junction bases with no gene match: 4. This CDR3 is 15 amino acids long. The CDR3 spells CASSYIAGGRETQYF. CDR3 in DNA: TGTGCCAGCAGTTACATAGCGGGAGGTCGAGAGACCCAGTACTTC.

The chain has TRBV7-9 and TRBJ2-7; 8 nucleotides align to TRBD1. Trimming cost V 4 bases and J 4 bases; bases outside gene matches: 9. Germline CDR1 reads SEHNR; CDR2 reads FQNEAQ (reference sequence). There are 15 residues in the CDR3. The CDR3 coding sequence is TGTGCCAGCAGCTCTCCCGGGACAGGCCGTTACGAGCAGTACTTC. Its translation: CASSSPGTGRYEQYF.

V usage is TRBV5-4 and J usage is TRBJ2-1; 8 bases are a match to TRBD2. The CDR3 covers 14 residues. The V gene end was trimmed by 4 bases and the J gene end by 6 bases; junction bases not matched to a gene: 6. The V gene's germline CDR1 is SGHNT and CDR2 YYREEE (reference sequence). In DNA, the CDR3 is TGTGCCAGCAGCCCGGGACTAGAGGGCAATGAGCAGTTCTTC. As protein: CASSPGLEGNEQFF.

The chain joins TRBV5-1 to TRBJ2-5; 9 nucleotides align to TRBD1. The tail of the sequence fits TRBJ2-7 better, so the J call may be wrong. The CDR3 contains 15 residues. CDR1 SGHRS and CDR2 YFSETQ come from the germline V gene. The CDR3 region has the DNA TGCGCCAGTGGGACAGGGACCGGGATGGCCCACGAGCAGTACTTC. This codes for CASGTGTGMAHEQYF.

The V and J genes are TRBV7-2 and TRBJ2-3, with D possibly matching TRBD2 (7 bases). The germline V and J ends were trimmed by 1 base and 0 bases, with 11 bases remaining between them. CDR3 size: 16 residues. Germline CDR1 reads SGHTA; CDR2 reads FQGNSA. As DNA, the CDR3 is TGTGCCAGCAGCTTAGTAGGGGGGGCAAGCACAGATACGCAGTATTTT. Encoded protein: CASSLVGGASTDTQYF. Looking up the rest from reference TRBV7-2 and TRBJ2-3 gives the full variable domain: GAGVSQSPSNKVTEKGKDVELRCDPISGHTALYWYRQSLGQGLEFLIYFQGNSAPDKSGLPSDRFSAERTGGSVSTLTIQRTQQEDSAVYLCASSLVGGASTDTQYFGPGTRLTVL.

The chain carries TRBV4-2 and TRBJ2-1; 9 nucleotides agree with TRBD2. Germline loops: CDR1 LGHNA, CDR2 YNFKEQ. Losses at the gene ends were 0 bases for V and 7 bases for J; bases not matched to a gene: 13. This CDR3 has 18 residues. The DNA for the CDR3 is TGTGCCAGCAGCCAAGAAGTCTTGGGAATAGCGGGAGATAATGAGCAGTTCTTC. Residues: CASSQEVLGIAGDNEQFF.

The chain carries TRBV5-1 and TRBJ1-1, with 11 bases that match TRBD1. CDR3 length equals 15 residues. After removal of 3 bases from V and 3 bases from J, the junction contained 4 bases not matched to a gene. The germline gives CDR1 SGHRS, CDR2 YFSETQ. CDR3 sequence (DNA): TGCGCCAGCAGCTGGACAGGGGGCAAGGACACTGAAGCTTTCTTT. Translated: CASSWTGGKDTEAFF.

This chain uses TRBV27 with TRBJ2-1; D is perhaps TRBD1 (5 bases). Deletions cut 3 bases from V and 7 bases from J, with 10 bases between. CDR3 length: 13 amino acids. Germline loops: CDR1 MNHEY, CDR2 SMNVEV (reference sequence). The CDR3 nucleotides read TGTGCCAGCAGTTTTGACAGCTCGAATGAGCAGTTCTTC. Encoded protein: CASSFDSSNEQFF.

The CDR3 loop reads CASSPARGGETQYF. The CDR3 region has the DNA TGTGCCAGCAGCCCCGCTCGCGGGGGAGAGACCCAGTACTTC. The genes are TRBV7-9 and TRBJ2-5; 7 nucleotides agree with TRBD2. Germline trimming cut 5 bases from V and 4 bases from J; bases unmatched to any gene: 7. Germline CDR1 is SEHNR and CDR2 is FQNEAQ (reference sequence). This CDR3 spans 14 amino acids.

The CDR3 region is CASSFLPGQEIAEAFF. CDR3 sequence (DNA): TGTGCCAGCAGCTTCCTACCAGGACAGGAGATAGCTGAAGCTTTCTTT. The gene calls are TRBV7-6 and TRBJ1-1; TRBD1 matches 7 bases. The CDR3 length is 16 residues. Trimming took 3 bases from V and 6 from J; bases not matched to a gene: 13. Germline lookup yields CDR1 SGHVS and CDR2 FNYEAQ.